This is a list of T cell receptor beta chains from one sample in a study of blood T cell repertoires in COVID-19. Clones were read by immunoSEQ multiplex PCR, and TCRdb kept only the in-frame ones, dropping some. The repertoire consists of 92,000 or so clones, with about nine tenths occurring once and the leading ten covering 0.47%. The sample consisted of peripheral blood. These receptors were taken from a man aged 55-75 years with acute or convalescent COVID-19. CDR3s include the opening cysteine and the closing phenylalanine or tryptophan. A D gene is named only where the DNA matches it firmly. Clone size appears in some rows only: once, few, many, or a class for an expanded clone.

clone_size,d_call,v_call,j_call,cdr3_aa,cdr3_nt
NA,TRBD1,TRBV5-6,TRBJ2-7,CASSLPRTGGNYEQYF,TGTGCCAGCAGCTTGCCCAGGACAGGGGGGAACTACGAGCAGTACTTC
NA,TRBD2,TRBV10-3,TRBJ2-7,CAISEGLAGPYEQYF,TGTGCCATCAGTGAGGGTCTAGCGGGACCCTACGAGCAGTACTTC
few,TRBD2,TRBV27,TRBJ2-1,CATSPSGLPYNEQFF,TGTGCCACATCTCCTAGCGGGCTTCCGTACAATGAGCAGTTCTTC
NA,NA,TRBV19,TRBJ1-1,CASSLQGSGTEAFF,TGTGCCAGTAGTTTACAGGGTTCCGGCACTGAAGCTTTCTTT
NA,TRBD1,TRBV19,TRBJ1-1,CASRDRGRTEAFF,TGTGCCAGTAGGGACAGGGGGCGTACTGAAGCTTTCTTT
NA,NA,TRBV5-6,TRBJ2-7,CASSWTVGTVSYEQYF,TGTGCCAGCAGCTGGACTGTGGGCACGGTTTCCTACGAGCAGTACTTC
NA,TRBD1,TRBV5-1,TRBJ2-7,CASSLDGTGAYEQYF,TGCGCCAGCAGCTTGGATGGGACAGGTGCCTACGAGCAGTACTTC
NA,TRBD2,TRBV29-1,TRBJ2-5,CSAISGLARETQYF,TGCAGCGCCATATCGGGACTAGCCCGGGAGACCCAGTACTTC
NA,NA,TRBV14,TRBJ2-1,CASSEGNEQFF,TGTGCCAGCAGCGAGGGAAATGAGCAGTTCTTC
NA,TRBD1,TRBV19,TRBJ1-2,CASSITGGGGYTF,TGTGCCAGTAGTATCACAGGGGGCGGTGGCTACACCTTC
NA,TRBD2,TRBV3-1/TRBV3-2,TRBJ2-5,CASSQSLAGGKETQYF,TGTGCCAGCAGCCAGTCGTTAGCGGGGGGAAAAGAGACCCAGTACTTC
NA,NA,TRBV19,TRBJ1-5,CATTPLGDFSNQPQHF,TGTGCCACCACGCCTTTGGGGGACTTCAGCAATCAGCCCCAGCATTTT
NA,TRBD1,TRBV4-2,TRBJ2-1,CASSQEPTGLYSSYNEQFF,TGTGCCAGCAGCCAAGAGCCGACAGGGCTCTACAGCTCCTACAATGAGCAGTTCTTC
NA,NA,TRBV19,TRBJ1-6,CASSISQQPGYSPLHF,TGTGCCAGTAGTATAAGCCAGCAACCAGGATATTCACCCCTCCACTTT
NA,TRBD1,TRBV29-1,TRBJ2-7,CSVKQGDEQYF,TGCAGCGTTAAACAGGGGGATGAGCAGTACTTC
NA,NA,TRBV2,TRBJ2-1,CASIIYNEQFF,TGTGCCAGCATTATATACAATGAGCAGTTCTTC
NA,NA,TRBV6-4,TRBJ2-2,CASSGGQNTGELFF,TGTGCCAGCAGTGGAGGACAGAACACCGGGGAGCTGTTTTTT
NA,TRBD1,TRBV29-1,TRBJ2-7,CSVATGGIDEQYF,TGCAGCGTTGCGACAGGGGGCATCGACGAGCAGTACTTC
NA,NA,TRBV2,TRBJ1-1,CASSANAGFEAFF,TGTGCCAGCAGTGCGAACGCAGGCTTTGAAGCTTTCTTT
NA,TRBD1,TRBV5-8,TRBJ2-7,CASSRTGPTYEQYF,TGTGCCAGCAGCCGGACAGGGCCTACCTACGAGCAGTACTTC
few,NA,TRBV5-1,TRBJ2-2,CASSLDSSTGELFF,TGCGCCAGCAGCTTGGATAGCAGCACCGGGGAGCTGTTTTTT
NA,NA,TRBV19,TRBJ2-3,CASMVGRGVGDTQYF,TGTGCCAGTATGGTTGGCAGGGGTGTTGGAGATACGCAGTATTTT
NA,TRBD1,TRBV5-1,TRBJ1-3,CASSLSTGQGAGNTIYF,TGCGCCAGCAGCTTGTCAACCGGACAGGGAGCGGGAAACACCATATATTTT
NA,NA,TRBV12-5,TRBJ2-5,CASGYSGETQYF,TGTGCTAGTGGCTACTCCGGAGAGACCCAGTACTTC
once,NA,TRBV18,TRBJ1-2,CASSRSGGNSGYTF,TGTGCCAGCTCGCGTTCGGGAGGAAACAGCGGCTACACCTTC
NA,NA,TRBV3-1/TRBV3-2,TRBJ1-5,CASSHSGSNQPQHF,TGTGCCAGCAGCCATTCGGGGAGCAATCAGCCCCAGCATTTT
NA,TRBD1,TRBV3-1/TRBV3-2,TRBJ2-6,CASSQVHSDRAGANVLTF,TGTGCCAGCAGCCAAGTGCATAGCGACAGGGCTGGGGCCAACGTCCTGACTTTC
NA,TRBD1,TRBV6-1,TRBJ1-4,CASSEGTGTVGEKLFF,TGTGCCAGCAGTGAAGGTACCGGGACAGTTGGTGAAAAACTGTTTTTT
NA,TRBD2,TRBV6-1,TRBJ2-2,CASSERLAGYTGELFF,TGTGCCAGCAGTGAACGGCTAGCGGGTTACACCGGGGAGCTGTTTTTT
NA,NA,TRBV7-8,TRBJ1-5,CASSLNRQPQHF,TGTGCCAGCAGCTTAAACCGGCAGCCCCAGCATTTT
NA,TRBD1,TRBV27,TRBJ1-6,CASSSLGTGTNSPLHF,TGTGCCAGCAGTTCCCTTGGGACAGGGACGAATTCACCCCTCCACTTT
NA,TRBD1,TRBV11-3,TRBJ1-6,CASSLMGTGSNNSPLHF,TGTGCCAGCAGCCTGATGGGGACAGGTTCCAATAATTCACCCCTCCACTTT
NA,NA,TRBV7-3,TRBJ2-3,CASSAPGDTQYF,TGTGCCAGCAGCGCCCCGGGGGATACGCAGTATTTT
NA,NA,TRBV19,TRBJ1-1,CASSSPLTLNTEAFF,TGTGCCAGTAGTAGCCCGCTCACTCTGAACACTGAAGCTTTCTTT
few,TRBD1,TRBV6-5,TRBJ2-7,CASSLGQGSSYEQYF,TGTGCCAGCAGTCTGGGACAGGGATCTAGCTACGAGCAGTACTTC
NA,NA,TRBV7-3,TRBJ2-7,CASSLNRGYEQYF,TGTGCCAGCAGCTTAAATCGCGGCTACGAGCAGTACTTC
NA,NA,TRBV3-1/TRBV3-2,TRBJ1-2,CASSPGNYGYTF,TGTGCCAGCAGCCCGGGTAACTATGGCTACACCTTC
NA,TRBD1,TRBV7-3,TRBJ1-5,CASSFPRDRVELREFSNQPQHF,TGTGCCAGCAGCTTCCCCCGGGACAGGGTCGAATTACGGGAATTTAGCAATCAGCCCCAGCATTTT
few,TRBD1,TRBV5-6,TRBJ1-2,CASSNVGTVYGYTF,TGTGCCAGCAGCAACGTGGGGACAGTCTATGGCTACACCTTC
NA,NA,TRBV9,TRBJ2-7,CASSAGDEQYF,TGTGCCAGCAGCGCCGGGGACGAGCAGTACTTC
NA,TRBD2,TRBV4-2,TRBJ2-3,CASSQARGGSTDTQYF,TGTGCCAGCAGCCAAGCCCGCGGGGGAAGCACAGATACGCAGTATTTT
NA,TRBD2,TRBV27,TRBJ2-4,CASSLGTSNKNIQYF,TGTGCCAGCAGTTTAGGGACTAGCAACAAAAACATTCAGTACTTC
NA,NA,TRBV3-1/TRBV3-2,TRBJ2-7,CASSQGKGDSYEQYF,TGTGCCAGCAGCCAAGGGAAGGGGGACTCCTACGAGCAGTACTTC
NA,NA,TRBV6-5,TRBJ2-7,CASGLFGASYEQYF,TGTGCCAGCGGGCTTTTTGGGGCCTCCTACGAGCAGTACTTC
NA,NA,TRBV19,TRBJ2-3,CASSIGQASTDTQYF,TGTGCCAGTAGTATAGGACAGGCCTCCACAGATACGCAGTATTTT
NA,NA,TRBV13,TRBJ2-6,CASTFSSGANVLTF,TGTGCCAGCACCTTTTCATCTGGGGCCAACGTCCTGACTTTC
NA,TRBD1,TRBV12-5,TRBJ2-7,CASEGTGGYEQYF,TGTGCTAGTGAAGGGACAGGGGGCTACGAGCAGTACTTC
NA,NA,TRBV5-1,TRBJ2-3,CASSHDRPTDTQYF,TGCGCCAGCAGCCATGACAGGCCCACAGATACGCAGTATTTT
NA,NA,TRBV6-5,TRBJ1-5,CASRHNQPQHF,TGTGCCAGCAGACATAATCAGCCCCAGCATTTT
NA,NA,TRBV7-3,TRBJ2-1,CASSQGGYNEQFF,TGTGCCAGCAGCCAGGGTGGCTACAATGAGCAGTTCTTC
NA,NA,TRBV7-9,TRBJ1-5,CASSPDTAAQHF,TGTGCCAGCAGCCCGGATACAGCGGCCCAGCATTTT
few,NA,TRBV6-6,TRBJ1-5,CASRANSNQPQHF,TGTGCCAGCAGAGCAAACAGCAATCAGCCCCAGCATTTT
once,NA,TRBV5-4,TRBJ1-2,CASSLPGGYYGYTF,TGTGCCAGCAGCTTGCCGGGAGGCTACTATGGCTACACCTTC
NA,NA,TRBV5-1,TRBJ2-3,CASRVLPAADTQYF,TGCGCCAGCAGAGTTTTACCCGCAGCGGATACGCAGTATTTT
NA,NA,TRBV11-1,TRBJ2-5,CASSPRYQETQYF,TGTGCCAGCAGCCCCCGGTACCAAGAGACCCAGTACTTC
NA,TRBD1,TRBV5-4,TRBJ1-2,CASSKGTDEYGYTF,TGTGCCAGCAGCAAAGGGACAGATGAATATGGCTACACCTTC
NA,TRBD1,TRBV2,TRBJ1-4,CASKRRTGNNEKLFF,TGTGCCAGCAAGAGAAGGACAGGGAATAATGAAAAACTGTTTTTT
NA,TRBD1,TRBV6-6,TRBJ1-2,CASSYPGQGIDGYTF,TGTGCCAGCAGTTACCCGGGACAGGGGATCGATGGCTACACCTTC
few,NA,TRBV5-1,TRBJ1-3,CASSLAGLNSGNTIYF,TGCGCCAGCAGCTTGGCGGGACTGAACTCTGGAAACACCATATATTTT